The sequence of this T cell receptor (beta chain) was determined in a study of PD-L1 blockade in urothelial cancer. Across the study: Study patients had been treated with 0 to 3 previous chemotherapy regimens. Researchers looked at the blood 3 weeks (second dose) and 6 weeks after treatment began. Blood samples had a median of approximately 150,000 T cells, roughly 83,000 unique TCRs, and clonality approximately 0.085.

This CDR3 has 16 residues. V lost 3 bases and J 4 bases, leaving 16 bases between the germline ends. Germline CDR1 is LNHDA and CDR2 is SQIVND (reference sequence). Clones were sequenced by immunoSEQ multiplex PCR, and TCRdb holds only the in-frame ones, with some missing. The table records tens of thousands of clones, about four fifths of them present only once. This TCR was sampled from a man in his sixties or seventies with urothelial cancer. The material was PBMCs, obtained around atezolizumab (anti-PD-L1) treatment. J is TRBJ1-5 and V is TRBV19, with a tentative D call TRBD1 (5 bases). The CDR3 region has the DNA TGTGCCAGTAGTATCACGCAGGGTAATTGGAATCAGCCCCAGCATTTT. This translates into CASSITQGNWNQPQHF. Complete variable domain (other parts from reference TRBV19 and TRBJ1-5): DGGITQSPKYLFRKEGQNVTLSCEQNLNHDAMYWYRQDPGQGLRLIYYSQIVNDFQKGDIAEGYSVSREKKESFPLTVTSAQKNPTAFYLCASSITQGNWNQPQHFGDGTRLSIL.